This T cell receptor beta chain was documented in a study of T-cell reconstitution after alpha-beta-depleted transplantation in children. Unique molecular identifiers were built into the TCRbeta library. Using its own MiXCR run on the PCR reads, TCRdb lists one record per CDR3 protein. The sample includes several thousand distinct CDR3 sequences, roughly 13% of them seen just once. This clonotype was detected many times. What it recognizes is unknown. This CDR3 is 11 amino acids long. V lost 2 bases to trimming and J lost 2 bases, with 3 bases between them. Germline V gene data show CDR1 as SQVTM and CDR2 as ANQGSEA. Findings and caveats of the study: Diversity of TCRbeta at day 60 was high in some patients, arising from surviving recipient T cells and thymic progenitors. Counts and diversity of T cells one year after transplant came mostly from newly produced T cells. At around two months after transplant, the alpha-beta T cells were reportedly derived from several hundred expanded clones that came from non-depleted graft cells.

The chain carries TRBV29-1 and TRBJ1-2; D is unresolved. This clonotype was sampled from a patient aged 2 to 10 who had a stem cell transplant for inherited bone marrow failure, so the T cells may come from the graft donor. The sample was PBMCs, mostly from graft donor cells, taken 60 days after TCRalphabeta/CD19-depleted stem cell transplant. CDR3 loop: CSVEKNYGYTF. In DNA form, the CDR3 reads TGCAGCGTTGAAAAAAACTATGGCTACACCTTC.